Here is one TCR beta chain with its context. The sample originates from a study of patients and donors after allogeneic stem cell transplantation. TCRdb re-analysed the RT-PCR reads in MiXCR, keeping a single row per CDR3 protein. The table has about a million distinct CDR3 sequences, 15% to 20% seen once; the top ten hold 5% to 7.5%. The junction had 9 bases not matched to a gene; V was cut back by 1 base and J by 6 bases. The CDR3 consists of 15 residues. In germline, CDR1 is SGHVS, CDR2 FQNEAQ. The J gene is TRBJ2-7, the V gene TRBV7-8, with 7 bases aligning to TRBD2. The source material was blood, either unsorted or a sorted T cell fraction (not recorded which). The TCR originated in a human donor who was either an allogeneic HSCT recipient or a stem cell or donor lymphocyte infusion donor (not recorded which). It is not recorded whose cells these are; they may come from a transplant donor. The CDR3 sequence: CASSLVEGLDSEQYF. The CDR3 coding sequence is TGTGCCAGCAGCTTAGTTGAAGGACTAGATAGCGAGCAGTACTTC.